This TCR beta chain is from a study of type 1 regulatory T cells (dated by TCRdb to the early 2020s). Turning to the overall study: An in vitro protocol by which a Tr1-enriched, alloantigen-specific CD4 T cell product named T-allo10 was generated was characterized in the study. T-allo10 was being tested clinically in patients with hematological malignancies who were undergoing allogeneic hematopoietic stem cell transplantation. What the research found in general, with its limitations: Compared with non-Tr1 cells, Tr1 cells had a narrower TCR repertoire, and the study took this difference to reflect clonal expansion driven by alloantigen.

The run used an Illumina MiSeq. TCRdb trimmed public reads at Q25 via fastp, called clones via MiXCR and kept in-frame beta chains. Here each entry gathers all rows of one CDR3 protein and keeps the most common genes and DNA. Recorded for this sample are about 39,000 distinct CDR3 sequences; 9.5% to 15% of them occurred a single time. The top ten clonotypes cover 8% of the sample. The germline V gene provides CDR1 SGHRS and CDR2 YFSETQ. The CDR3 goes from the cysteine to the phenylalanine over 14 residues. The entry retains the CDR3 DNA only, 42 bases that are in frame from base 1. Trimming takes 4 bases off V and 6 bases off J; junction bases not matched to a gene: 9. This clonotype was detected many times. There is no known antigen for this receptor. Base qualities are missing; no much larger clone stands one base away.

Sequencing used cultured non-Tr1 T cells, either the whole culture or a sorted T cell fraction (not recorded which). The label giving this sample's cell subset or site can be read as: non-Tr1 population from the T-allo10 product. The chain employs TRBV5-1 and TRBJ1-1; 7 bases in the middle match TRBD1. This TCR derives from a human donor in good health. Here the CDR3 is given as CASSPSGGFPEAFF. The sequence in DNA is TGCGCCAGCAGCCCATCAGGGGGTTTCCCTGAAGCTTTCTTT.